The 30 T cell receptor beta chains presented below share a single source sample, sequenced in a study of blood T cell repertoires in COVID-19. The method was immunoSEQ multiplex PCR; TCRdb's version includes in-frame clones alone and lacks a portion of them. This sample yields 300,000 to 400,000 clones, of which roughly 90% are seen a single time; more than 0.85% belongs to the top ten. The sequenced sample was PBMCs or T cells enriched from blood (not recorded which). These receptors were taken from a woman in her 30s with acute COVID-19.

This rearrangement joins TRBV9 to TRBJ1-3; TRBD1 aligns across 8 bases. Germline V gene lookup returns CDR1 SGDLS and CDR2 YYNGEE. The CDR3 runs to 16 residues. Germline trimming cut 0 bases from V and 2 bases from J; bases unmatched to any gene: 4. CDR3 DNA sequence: TGTGCCAGCAGCGTAGGTAGACAGGGGCCTGGAAACACCATATATTTT. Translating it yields CASSVGRQGPGNTIYF.

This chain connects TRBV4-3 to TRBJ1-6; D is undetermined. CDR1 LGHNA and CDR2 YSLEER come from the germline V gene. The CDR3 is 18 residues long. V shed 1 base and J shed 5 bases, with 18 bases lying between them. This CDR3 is CASSQVLGGFRNNSPLHF. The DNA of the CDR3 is TGCGCCAGCAGCCAAGTTCTGGGAGGTTTTAGAAATAATTCACCCCTCCACTTT.

The CDR3 DNA sequence: TGTGCTAGTGGTCCCCCACAGGGCATAAGCAATCAGCCCCAGCATTTT. Its protein is CASGPPQGISNQPQHF. V usage is TRBV12-5 and J usage is TRBJ1-5; maybe TRBD1 (6 bases). Per germline, CDR1 LGHNT and CDR2 FRNRAP. There are 16 residues in the CDR3. Trimming shortened V by 5 bases and J by 1 base, and 15 bases separated the two germline ends.

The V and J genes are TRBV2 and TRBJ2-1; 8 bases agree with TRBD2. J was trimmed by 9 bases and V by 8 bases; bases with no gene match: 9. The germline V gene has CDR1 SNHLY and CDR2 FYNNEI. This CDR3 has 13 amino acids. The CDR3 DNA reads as TGTGCCAGCTACGGGGGGGGGACTTTTGAGCAGTTCTTC. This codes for CASYGGGTFEQFF.

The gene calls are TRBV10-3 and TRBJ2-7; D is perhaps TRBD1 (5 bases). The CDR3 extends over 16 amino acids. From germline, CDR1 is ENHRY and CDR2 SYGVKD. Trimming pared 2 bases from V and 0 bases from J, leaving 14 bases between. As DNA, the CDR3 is TGTGCCATCAGTGAGCGGCCTGAGACAGACTCCTACGAGCAGTACTTC. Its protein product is CAISERPETDSYEQYF.

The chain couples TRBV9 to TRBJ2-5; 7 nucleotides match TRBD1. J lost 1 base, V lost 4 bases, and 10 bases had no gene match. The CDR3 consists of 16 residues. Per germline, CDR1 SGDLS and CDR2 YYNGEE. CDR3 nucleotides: TGTGCCAGCAGCACCCATCGGACAGGCTCCCAAGAGACCCAGTACTTC. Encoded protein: CASSTHRTGSQETQYF.

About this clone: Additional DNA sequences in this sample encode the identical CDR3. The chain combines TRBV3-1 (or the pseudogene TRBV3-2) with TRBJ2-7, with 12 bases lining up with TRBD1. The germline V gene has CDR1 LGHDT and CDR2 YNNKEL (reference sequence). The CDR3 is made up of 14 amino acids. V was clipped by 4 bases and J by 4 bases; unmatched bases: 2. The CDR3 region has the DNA TGTGCCAGCAGCCGGGGACAGGGGGCTTACGAGCAGTACTTC. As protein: CASSRGQGAYEQYF.

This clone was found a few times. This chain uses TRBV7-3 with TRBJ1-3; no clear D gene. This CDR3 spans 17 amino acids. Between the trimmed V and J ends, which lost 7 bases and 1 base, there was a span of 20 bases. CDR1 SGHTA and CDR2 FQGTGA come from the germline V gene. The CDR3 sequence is CASTPRPWQVSGNTIYF. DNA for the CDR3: TGTGCCAGCACCCCTCGTCCCTGGCAGGTTTCTGGAAACACCATATATTTT.

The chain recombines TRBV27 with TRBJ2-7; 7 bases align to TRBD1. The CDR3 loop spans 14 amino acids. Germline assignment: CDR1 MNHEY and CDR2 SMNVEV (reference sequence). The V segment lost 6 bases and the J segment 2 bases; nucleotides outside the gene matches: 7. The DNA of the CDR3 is TGTGCCAGCAGAGACAGGGTCCCAACCTACGAGCAGTACTTC. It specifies CASRDRVPTYEQYF.

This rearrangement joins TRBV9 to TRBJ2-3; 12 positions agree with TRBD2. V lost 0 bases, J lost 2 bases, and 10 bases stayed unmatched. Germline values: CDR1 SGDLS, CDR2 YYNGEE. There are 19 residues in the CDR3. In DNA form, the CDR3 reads TGTGCCAGCAGCGTAGGGGCTAGCGGGGGGGCGGTATCCACAGATACGCAGTATTTT. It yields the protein CASSVGASGGAVSTDTQYF.

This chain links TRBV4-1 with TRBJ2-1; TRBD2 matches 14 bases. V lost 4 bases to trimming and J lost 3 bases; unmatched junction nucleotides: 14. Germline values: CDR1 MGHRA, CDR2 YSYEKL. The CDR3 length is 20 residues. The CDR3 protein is CASSLLRLAGGPNNYNEQFF. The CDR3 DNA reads TGCGCCAGCAGCCTCCTCAGACTAGCGGGGGGGCCCAACAACTACAATGAGCAGTTCTTC.

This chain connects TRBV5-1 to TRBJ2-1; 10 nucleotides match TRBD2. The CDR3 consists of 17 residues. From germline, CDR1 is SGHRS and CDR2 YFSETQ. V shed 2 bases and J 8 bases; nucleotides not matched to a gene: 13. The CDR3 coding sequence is TGCGCCAGCAGCTTTTTAAGCGGGGGGGCCCAGGGATATGAGCAGTTCTTC. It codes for CASSFLSGGAQGYEQFF.

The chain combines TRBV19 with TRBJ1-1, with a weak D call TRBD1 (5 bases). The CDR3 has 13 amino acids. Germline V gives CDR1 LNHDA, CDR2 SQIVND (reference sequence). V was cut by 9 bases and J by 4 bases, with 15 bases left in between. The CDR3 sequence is CASQLGGSTEAFF. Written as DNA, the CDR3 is TGTGCCAGCCAACTGGGGGGAAGCACTGAAGCTTTCTTT.

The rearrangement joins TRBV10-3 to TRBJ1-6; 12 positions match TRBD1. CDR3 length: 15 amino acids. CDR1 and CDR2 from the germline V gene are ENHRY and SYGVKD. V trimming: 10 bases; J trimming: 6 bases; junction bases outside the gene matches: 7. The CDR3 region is CATEPGQGANSPLHF. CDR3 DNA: TGTGCCACAGAACCGGGACAGGGGGCTAATTCACCCCTCCACTTT.

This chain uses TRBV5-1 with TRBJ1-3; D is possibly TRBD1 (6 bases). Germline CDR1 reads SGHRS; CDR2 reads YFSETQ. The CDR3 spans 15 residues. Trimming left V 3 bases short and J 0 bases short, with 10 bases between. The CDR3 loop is CASSSGGLSGNTIYF. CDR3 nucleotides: TGCGCCAGCAGCTCGGGGGGCCTCTCTGGAAACACCATATATTTT.

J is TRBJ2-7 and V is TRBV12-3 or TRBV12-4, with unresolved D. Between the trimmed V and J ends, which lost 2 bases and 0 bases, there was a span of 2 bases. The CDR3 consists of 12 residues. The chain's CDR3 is CASSLHSYEQYF. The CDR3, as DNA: TGTGCCAGCAGTTTACACTCCTACGAGCAGTACTTC.

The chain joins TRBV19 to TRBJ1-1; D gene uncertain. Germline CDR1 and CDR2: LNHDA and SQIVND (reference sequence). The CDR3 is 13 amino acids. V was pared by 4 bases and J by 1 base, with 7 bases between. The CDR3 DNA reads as TGTGCCAGTAGTACGGAGGGGAACACTGAAGCTTTCTTT. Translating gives CASSTEGNTEAFF.

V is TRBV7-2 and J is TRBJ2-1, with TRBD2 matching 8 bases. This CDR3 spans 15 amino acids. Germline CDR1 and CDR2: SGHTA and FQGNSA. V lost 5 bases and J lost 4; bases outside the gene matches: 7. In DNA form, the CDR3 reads TGTGCCAGCAGCGCCACGGGGGGGCATTACAATGAGCAGTTCTTC. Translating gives CASSATGGHYNEQFF.

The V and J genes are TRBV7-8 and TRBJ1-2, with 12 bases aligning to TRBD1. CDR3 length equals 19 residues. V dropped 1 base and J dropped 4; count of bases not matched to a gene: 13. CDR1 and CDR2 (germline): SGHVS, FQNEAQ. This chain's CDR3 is CASSLVIRDRGLYPYGYTF. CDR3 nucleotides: TGTGCCAGCAGCTTAGTAATCCGGGACAGGGGGCTCTATCCCTATGGCTACACCTTC.

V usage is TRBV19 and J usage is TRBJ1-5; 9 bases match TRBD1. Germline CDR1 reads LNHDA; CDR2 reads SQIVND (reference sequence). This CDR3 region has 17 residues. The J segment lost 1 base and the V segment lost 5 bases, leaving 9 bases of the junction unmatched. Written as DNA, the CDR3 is TGTGCCAGTAGTCCTCTGGACAGGGGTAAGAGCAATCAGCCCCAGCATTTT. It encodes CASSPLDRGKSNQPQHF.

CDR3: CASSPLGHPTDTQYF. DNA of the CDR3: TGTGCCAGCTCACCACTGGGACATCCCACAGATACGCAGTATTTT. This rearrangement joins TRBV18 to TRBJ2-3, with D tentatively TRBD1 (6 bases). Looked up from germline, CDR1 is KGHSH and CDR2 is LQKENI. V was clipped by 1 base and J by 2 bases, with 10 bases between them. This CDR3 region has 15 residues. Drawing the rest from reference TRBV18 and TRBJ2-3, the complete variable domain is NAGVMQNPRHLVRRRGQEARLRCSPMKGHSHVYWYRQLPEEGLKFMVYLQKENIIDESGMPKERFSAEFPKEGPSILRIQQVVRGDSAAYFCASSPLGHPTDTQYFGPGTRLTVL.

CDR3 coding DNA: TGTGCCACCAGTGAGCCGACAGGGGGTAGGGATACGCAGTATTTT. Translated, it gives CATSEPTGGRDTQYF. The chain employs TRBV24-1 and TRBJ2-3, with 9 bases fitting TRBD1. From germline, CDR1 is KGHDR and CDR2 SFDVKD. Trimming cost V 4 bases and J 6 bases; bases outside gene matches: 7. The CDR3 is 15 residues long.

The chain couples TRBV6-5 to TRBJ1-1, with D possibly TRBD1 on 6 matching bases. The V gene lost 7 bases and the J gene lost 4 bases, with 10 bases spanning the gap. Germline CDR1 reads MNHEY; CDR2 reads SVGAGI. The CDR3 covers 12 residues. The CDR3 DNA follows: TGTGCCAGCAATACAGGGCTCACTGAAGCTTTCTTT. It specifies CASNTGLTEAFF.

The CDR3 sequence is CASSLGALNEQFF. CDR3 coding DNA: TGTGCCAGCAGTTTAGGGGCCCTGAATGAGCAGTTCTTC. This rearrangement joins TRBV27 to TRBJ2-1; possible D gene TRBD1, 5 bases. Trimming took off 2 bases at V and 7 bases at J, with 9 bases between the two ends. The CDR3 has 13 residues. Germline V CDR1 and CDR2: MNHEY, SMNVEV (reference sequence).

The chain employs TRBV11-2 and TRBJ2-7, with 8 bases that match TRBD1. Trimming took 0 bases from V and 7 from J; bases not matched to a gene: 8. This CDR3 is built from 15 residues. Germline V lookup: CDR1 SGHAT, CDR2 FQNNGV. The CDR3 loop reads CASSLDRATGVEQYF. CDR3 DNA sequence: TGTGCCAGCAGCTTAGATCGGGCGACAGGGGTAGAGCAGTACTTC.

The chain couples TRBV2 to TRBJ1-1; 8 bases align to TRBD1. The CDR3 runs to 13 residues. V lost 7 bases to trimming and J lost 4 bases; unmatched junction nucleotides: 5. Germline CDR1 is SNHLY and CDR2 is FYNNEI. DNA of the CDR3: TGTGCCAGCATCCTTGACAGGGGCACTGAAGCTTTCTTT. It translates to CASILDRGTEAFF.

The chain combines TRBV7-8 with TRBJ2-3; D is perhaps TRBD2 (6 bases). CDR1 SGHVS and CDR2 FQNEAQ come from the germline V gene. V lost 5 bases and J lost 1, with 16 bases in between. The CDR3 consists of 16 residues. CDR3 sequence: CASSPLPPSGTDTQYF. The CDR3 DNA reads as TGTGCCAGCAGCCCCCTCCCTCCTAGCGGCACAGATACGCAGTATTTT.

CDR3 sequence reads: CASSFREGEEQYF. The CDR3 DNA follows: TGTGCCAGTAGTTTCAGGGAGGGTGAGGAGCAGTACTTC. The gene calls are TRBV19 and TRBJ2-7, with 7 bases identical to TRBD2. Germline V lookup: CDR1 LNHDA, CDR2 SQIVND (reference sequence). Trimming at V came to 5 bases and at J to 7 bases, leaving 8 bases not matched to a gene. The CDR3 covers 13 residues.

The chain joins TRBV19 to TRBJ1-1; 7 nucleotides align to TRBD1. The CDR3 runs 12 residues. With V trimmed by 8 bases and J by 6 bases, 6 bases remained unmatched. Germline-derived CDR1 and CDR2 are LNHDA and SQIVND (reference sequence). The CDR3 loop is CASSGGVAEAFF. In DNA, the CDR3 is TGTGCCAGTTCAGGGGGAGTGGCTGAAGCTTTCTTT. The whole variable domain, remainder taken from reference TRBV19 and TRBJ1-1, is DGGITQSPKYLFRKEGQNVTLSCEQNLNHDAMYWYRQDPGQGLRLIYYSQIVNDFQKGDIAEGYSVSREKKESFPLTVTSAQKNPTAFYLCASSGGVAEAFFGQGTRLTVV.

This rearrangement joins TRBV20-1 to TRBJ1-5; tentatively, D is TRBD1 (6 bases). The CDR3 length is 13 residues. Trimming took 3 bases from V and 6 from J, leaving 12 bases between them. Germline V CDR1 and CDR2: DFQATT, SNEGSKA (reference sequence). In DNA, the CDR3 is TGCAGTGCTAGTCGGGGGGCGCTTCAGCCCCAGCATTTT. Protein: CSASRGALQPQHF.